The 14 T cell receptor beta chains listed next were all sequenced from one sample in a study of T cell changes during pregnancy in multiple sclerosis. Using immunoSEQ multiplex PCR, the repertoire was profiled, and TCRdb retains in-frame clones only, with some absent. In the table there are about 89,000 clones, approximately 95% of which are singletons. Here the sequenced sample was peripheral blood, taken after pregnancy. The receptor set was obtained from a female donor in good health, enrolled as a control in a pregnancy study.

The V and J genes are TRBV6-5 and TRBJ1-5, with a possible D match to TRBD1 (6 bases). The CDR3 has 13 residues. V was trimmed by 6 bases and J by 5 bases, leaving 11 bases between them. Per the germline V gene, CDR1 is MNHEY and CDR2 is SVGAGI. The CDR3 DNA reads as TGTGCCAGCAGCTCGGGACAATATCAGCCCCAGCATTTT. It encodes CASSSGQYQPQHF.

The V and J genes are TRBV9 and TRBJ2-7, with 10 bases matching TRBD1. The trim removed 0 bases at V and 3 bases at J, leaving 6 bases unmatched. The CDR3 sequence is 16 residues long. Looked up from germline, CDR1 is SGDLS and CDR2 is YYNGEE. In nucleotides, the CDR3 is TGTGCCAGCAGCGTAGGCACCGGGACAGGGGACTACGAGCAGTACTTC. It encodes CASSVGTGTGDYEQYF.

This chain connects TRBV6-1 to TRBJ2-7; a possible D gene is TRBD2 (5 bases). Deletions cut 2 bases from V and 7 bases from J, with 15 bases between. This CDR3 comprises 14 residues. Germline lookup yields CDR1 MNHNS and CDR2 SASEGT. The CDR3, as DNA: TGTGCCAGCAGTGAACATAGTGGGAGTGAAGAGCAGTACTTC. Amino acids: CASSEHSGSEEQYF.

This CDR3 reads CASSERGRANEKLFF. CDR3 in DNA: TGTGCCAGCAGTGAAAGGGGGAGAGCTAATGAAAAACTGTTTTTT. This chain joins TRBV2 and TRBJ1-4; possibly TRBD1 for D (6 bases). Germline V gene lookup returns CDR1 SNHLY and CDR2 FYNNEI. CDR3 length: 15 residues. The V gene lost 2 bases and the J gene lost 3 bases, with 10 bases spanning the gap.

J is TRBJ1-2 and V is TRBV4-1; D unresolved. V was clipped by 0 bases and J by 6 bases, with 14 bases between them. The CDR3 length is 15 residues. Germline V gene lookup returns CDR1 MGHRA and CDR2 YSYEKL. CDR3 protein: CASSQDRAFVDGYTF. The DNA for the CDR3 is TGCGCCAGCAGCCAAGATCGAGCCTTTGTTGATGGCTACACCTTC.

V usage is TRBV5-1 and J usage is TRBJ1-3, with no clear D. V gave up 4 bases and J gave up 0 bases, with 8 bases separating them. The CDR3 has 14 amino acids. From germline, CDR1 is SGHRS and CDR2 YFSETQ. The CDR3: CASSRDSSGNTIYF. The CDR3 DNA is TGCGCCAGCAGCCGGGATAGCTCTGGAAACACCATATATTTT.

This clone was recorded only once. The rearrangement joins TRBV2 to TRBJ1-1; 8 nucleotides align to TRBD1. CDR3 size: 14 residues. Germline CDR1 and CDR2: SNHLY and FYNNEI. Trimming took 2 bases from V and 5 from J; bases not matched to a gene: 4. The CDR3 spells CASSERTGNTEAFF. CDR3 in DNA: TGTGCCAGCAGTGAACGGACAGGGAATACTGAAGCTTTCTTT.

CDR3 DNA: TGTGCCAGTTGGGACAGGTCCTTTGGGGATACGCAGTATTTT. Its translation: CASWDRSFGDTQYF. V usage is TRBV6-7 and J usage is TRBJ2-3; 8 nucleotides match TRBD1. TRBV6-7 is recorded as an ORF, its role being uncertain. CDR3 size: 14 residues. The trim removed 9 bases at V and 6 bases at J, leaving 11 bases unmatched.

The J gene is TRBJ1-3, the V gene TRBV11-2; D is unresolved. CDR3 length equals 16 residues. From germline, CDR1 is SGHAT and CDR2 FQNNGV. Trimming removed 1 base at V and 4 bases at J, with 14 bases between. This CDR3 is CASSLGALTSGNTIYF. The CDR3 nucleotides read TGTGCCAGCAGCTTAGGGGCGCTTACGTCGGGAAACACCATATATTTT.

The gene calls are TRBV6-5 and TRBJ1-2; weak D call: TRBD1 (5 bases). The length of the CDR3 is 13 residues. Germline CDR1 MNHEY, CDR2 SVGAGI. The ends were cut back, 5 bases at V and 3 bases at J, with 10 bases in the middle. The CDR3 nucleotides read TGTGCCAGCAGTAAAACCAGGGACTATGGCTACACCTTC. Translating it yields CASSKTRDYGYTF.

This clone was observed a single time. The rearrangement joins TRBV4-2 to TRBJ2-2, with TRBD2 matching over 8 bases. CDR3 size: 17 residues. Per the germline V gene, CDR1 is LGHNA and CDR2 is YNFKEQ. V was pared by 0 bases and J by 5 bases, with 8 bases of the junction left unmatched. CDR3 coding DNA: TGTGCCAGCAGCCAAGATTCCCGCGGGAGGTGGACCGGGGAGCTGTTTTTT. It yields the protein CASSQDSRGRWTGELFF.

V is TRBV19 and J is TRBJ1-2; possibly TRBD1 for D (5 bases). V was trimmed by 6 bases and J by 3 bases, leaving 14 bases between them. CDR3 length: 14 amino acids. Per germline, CDR1 LNHDA and CDR2 SQIVND (reference sequence). The CDR3 sequence is CASSDQGWDYGYTF. CDR3 DNA sequence: TGTGCCAGTAGCGACCAGGGCTGGGACTATGGCTACACCTTC.

The chain joins TRBV27 to TRBJ2-7; 11 bases map to TRBD2. Trimming removed 4 bases from V and 6 bases from J; junction bases left unmatched: 5. The CDR3 runs 14 residues. Germline CDR1 is MNHEY and CDR2 is SMNVEV (reference sequence). The CDR3 reads CASSWVAGGVEQYF. The CDR3 DNA follows: TGTGCCAGCAGTTGGGTAGCGGGAGGGGTCGAGCAGTACTTC.

J is TRBJ1-1 and V is TRBV11-2; no reliable D call. The length of the CDR3 is 13 residues. Trimming cost V 2 bases and J 4 bases, with 8 bases left between them. Germline V gene sequence: CDR1 SGHAT, CDR2 FQNNGV. The CDR3 sequence is CASSLFRGTEAFF. The CDR3 DNA reads as TGTGCCAGCAGCTTATTTCGAGGCACTGAAGCTTTCTTT.